This T cell receptor (beta chain) came from a study of post-analysis software for immune sequencing data. Findings and limits, study-wide: Strong co-clustering by F measure linked samples that shared a preparation batch. Patients with multiple sclerosis recorded significantly lower normalized Chao1 diversity than controls, the study found. Patients carried roughly five TRBV segments more frequently than controls did, and TRBV5-6, TRBV5-1 and TRBV20-1 were among them.

Concerning this clonotype: Its antigen remains unknown.

Germline V gene data show CDR1 as SGHRS and CDR2 as YFSETQ. Trimming removed 1 base from V and 10 bases from J, with 8 bases in between. The CDR3 has 11 amino acids. TCR beta libraries were prepared from cDNA with unique molecular identifiers. A population of 1 to 10 million T cells gave rise to around 480,000 cDNA molecules. Each CDR3 protein is one row after TCRdb ran MiXCR on the PCR reads. The table has hundreds of thousands of distinct CDR3 sequences, around 64% seen once. The chain uses TRBV5-1 and TRBJ1-2; weak D call: TRBD1 (6 bases). This clonotype was sampled from a girl aged 2-10 years with multiple sclerosis. Source material: blood. The CDR3, as DNA: TGCGCCAGCAGCTTGCCAGGGGACTACACCTTC. It specifies CASSLPGDYTF.